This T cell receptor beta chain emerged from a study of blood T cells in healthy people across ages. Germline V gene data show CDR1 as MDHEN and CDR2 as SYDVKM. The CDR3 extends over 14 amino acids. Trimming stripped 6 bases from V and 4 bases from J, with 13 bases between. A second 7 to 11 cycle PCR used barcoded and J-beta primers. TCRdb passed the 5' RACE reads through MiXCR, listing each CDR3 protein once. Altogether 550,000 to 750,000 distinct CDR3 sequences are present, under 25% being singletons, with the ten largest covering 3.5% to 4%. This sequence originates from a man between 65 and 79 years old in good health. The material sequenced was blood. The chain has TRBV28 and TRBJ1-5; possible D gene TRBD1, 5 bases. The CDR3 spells CASRTGIRNQPQHF. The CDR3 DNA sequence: TGTGCCAGCAGAACAGGCATACGAAATCAGCCCCAGCATTTT.